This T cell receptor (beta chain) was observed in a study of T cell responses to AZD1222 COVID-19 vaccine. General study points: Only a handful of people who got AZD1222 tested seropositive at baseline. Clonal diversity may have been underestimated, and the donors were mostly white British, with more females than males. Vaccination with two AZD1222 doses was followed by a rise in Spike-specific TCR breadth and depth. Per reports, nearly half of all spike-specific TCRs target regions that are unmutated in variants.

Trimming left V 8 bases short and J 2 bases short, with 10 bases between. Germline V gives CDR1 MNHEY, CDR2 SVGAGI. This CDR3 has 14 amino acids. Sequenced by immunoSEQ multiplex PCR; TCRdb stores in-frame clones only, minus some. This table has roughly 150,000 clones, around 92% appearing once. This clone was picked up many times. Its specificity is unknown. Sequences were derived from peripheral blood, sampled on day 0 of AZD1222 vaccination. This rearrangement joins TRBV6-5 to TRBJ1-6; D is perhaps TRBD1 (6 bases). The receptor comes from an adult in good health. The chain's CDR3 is CASGGQTYNSPLHF. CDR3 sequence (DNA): TGTGCCAGCGGAGGACAGACCTATAATTCACCCCTCCACTTT.